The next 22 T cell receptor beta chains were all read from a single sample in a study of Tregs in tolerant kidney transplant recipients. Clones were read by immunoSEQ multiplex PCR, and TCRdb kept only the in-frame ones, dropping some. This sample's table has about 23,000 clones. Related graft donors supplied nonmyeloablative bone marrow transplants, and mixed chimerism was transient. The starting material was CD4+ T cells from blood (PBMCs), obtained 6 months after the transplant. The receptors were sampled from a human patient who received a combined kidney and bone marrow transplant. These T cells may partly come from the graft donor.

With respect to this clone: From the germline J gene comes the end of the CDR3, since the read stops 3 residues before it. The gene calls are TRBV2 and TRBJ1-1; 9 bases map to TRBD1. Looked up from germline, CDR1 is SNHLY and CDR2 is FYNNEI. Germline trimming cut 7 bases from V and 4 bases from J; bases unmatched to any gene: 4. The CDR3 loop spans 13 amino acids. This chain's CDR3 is CASKGDRATEAFF. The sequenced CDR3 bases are TGTGCCAGCAAAGGGGACAGGGCCACTGAA.

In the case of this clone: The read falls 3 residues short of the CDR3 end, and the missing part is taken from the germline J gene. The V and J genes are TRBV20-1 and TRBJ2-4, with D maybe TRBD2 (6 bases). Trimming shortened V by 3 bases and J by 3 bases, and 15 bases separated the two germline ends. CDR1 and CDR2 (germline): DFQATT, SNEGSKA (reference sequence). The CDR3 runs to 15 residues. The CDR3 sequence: CSARLPSENKNIQYF. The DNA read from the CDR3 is TGCAGTGCTAGGTTGCCTAGCGAAAACAAAAACATT.

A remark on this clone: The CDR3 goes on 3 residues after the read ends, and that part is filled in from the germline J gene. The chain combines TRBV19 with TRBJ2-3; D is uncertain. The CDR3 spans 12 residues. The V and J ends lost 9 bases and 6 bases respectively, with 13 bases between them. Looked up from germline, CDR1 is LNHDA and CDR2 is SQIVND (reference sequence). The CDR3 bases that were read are TGTGCCAGCCCTGATGCCCGGGATACG. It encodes CASPDARDT. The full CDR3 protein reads CASPDARDTQYF.

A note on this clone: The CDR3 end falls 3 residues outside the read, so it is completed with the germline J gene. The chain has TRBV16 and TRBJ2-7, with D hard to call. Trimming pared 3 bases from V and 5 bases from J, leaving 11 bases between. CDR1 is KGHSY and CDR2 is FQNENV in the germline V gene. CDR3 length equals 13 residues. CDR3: CASSQSPLDEQYF. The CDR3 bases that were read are TGTGCCAGCAGCCAGTCCCCACTGGACGAG.

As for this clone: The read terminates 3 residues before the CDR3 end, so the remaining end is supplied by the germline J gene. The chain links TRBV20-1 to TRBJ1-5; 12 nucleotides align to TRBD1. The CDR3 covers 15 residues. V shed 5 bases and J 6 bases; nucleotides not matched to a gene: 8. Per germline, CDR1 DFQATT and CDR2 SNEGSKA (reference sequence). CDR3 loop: CSAAPGTGGSQPQHF. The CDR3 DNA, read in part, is TGCAGTGCTGCGCCCGGGACAGGGGGCAGTCAGCCC.

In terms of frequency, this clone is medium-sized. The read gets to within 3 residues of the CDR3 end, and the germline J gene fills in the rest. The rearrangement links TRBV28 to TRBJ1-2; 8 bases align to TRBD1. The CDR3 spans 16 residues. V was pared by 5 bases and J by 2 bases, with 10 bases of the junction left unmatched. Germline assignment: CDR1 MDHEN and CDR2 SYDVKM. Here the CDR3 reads CASSSPYGQGNYGYTF. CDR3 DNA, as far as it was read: TGTGCCAGCAGTAGCCCATACGGACAGGGCAACTATGGC.

This CDR3 reads CAWSVQGGGYGYTF. The sequenced CDR3 bases are TGTGCCTGGAGTGTACAGGGTGGTGGCTATGGC. This rearrangement joins TRBV30 to TRBJ1-2, with D possibly being TRBD1 (6 bases). The missing CDR3 end, 3 residues past where the read stops, is filled in from the germline J gene. The V gene lost 0 bases and the J gene lost 4 bases, with 12 bases spanning the gap. The CDR3 runs 14 residues. In germline, CDR1 is GTSNPN, CDR2 SVGIG (reference sequence).

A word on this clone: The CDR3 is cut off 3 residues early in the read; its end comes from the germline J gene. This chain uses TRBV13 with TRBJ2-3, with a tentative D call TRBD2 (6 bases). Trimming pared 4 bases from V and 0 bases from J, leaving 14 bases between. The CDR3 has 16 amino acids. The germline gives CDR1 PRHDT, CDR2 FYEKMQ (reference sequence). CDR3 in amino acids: CASSYLGLASTDTQYF. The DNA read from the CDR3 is TGTGCCAGCAGCTACCTGGGACTCGCTAGCACAGATACG.

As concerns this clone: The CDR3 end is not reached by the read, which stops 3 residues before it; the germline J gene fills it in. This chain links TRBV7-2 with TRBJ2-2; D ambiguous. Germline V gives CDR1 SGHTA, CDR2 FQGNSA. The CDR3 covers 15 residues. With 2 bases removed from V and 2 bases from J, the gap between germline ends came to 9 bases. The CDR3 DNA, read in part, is TGTGCCAGCAGCTTATTAGCCGTAAACACCGGGGAG. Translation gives CASSLLAVNTGE. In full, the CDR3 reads CASSLLAVNTGELFF.

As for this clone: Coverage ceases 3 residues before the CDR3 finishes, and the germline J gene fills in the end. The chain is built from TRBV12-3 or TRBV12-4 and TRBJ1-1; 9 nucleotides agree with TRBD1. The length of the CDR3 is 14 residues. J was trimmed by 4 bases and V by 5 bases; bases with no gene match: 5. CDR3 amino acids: CASSRTGGSTEAFF. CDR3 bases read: TGTGCCAGCAGTCGAACAGGGGGCTCCACTGAA.

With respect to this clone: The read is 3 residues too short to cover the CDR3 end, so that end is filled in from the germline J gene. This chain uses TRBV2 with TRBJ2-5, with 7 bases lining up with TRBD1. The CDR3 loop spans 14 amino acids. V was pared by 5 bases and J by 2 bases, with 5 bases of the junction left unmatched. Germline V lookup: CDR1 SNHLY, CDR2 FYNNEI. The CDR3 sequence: CASSNRGRQETQYF. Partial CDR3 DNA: TGTGCCAGCAGTAACAGGGGTCGACAAGAGACC.

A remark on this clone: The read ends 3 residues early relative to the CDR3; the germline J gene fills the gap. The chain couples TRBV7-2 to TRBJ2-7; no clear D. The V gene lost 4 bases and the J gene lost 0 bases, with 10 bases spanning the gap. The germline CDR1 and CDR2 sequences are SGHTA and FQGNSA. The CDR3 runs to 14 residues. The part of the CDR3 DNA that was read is TGTGCCAGCAGCTCAAGGGCCAGCTCCTACGAG. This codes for CASSSRASSYE. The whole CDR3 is CASSSRASSYEQYF.

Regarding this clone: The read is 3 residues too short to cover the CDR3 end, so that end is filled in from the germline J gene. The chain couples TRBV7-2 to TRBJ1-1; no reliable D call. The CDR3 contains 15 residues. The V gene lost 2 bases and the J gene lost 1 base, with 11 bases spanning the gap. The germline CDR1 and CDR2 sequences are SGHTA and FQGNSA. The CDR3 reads CASSLTRGGNTEAFF. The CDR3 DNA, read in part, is TGTGCCAGCAGCTTAACCCGGGGAGGGAACACTGAA.

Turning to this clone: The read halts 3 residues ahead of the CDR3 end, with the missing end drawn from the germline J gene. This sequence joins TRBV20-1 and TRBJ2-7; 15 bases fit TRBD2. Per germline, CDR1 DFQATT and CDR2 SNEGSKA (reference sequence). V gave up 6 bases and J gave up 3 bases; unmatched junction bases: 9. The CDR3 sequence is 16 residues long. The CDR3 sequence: CSAPGLAGGGDYEQYF. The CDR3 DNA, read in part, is TGCAGTGCCCCCGGACTAGCGGGAGGGGGGGACTACGAG.

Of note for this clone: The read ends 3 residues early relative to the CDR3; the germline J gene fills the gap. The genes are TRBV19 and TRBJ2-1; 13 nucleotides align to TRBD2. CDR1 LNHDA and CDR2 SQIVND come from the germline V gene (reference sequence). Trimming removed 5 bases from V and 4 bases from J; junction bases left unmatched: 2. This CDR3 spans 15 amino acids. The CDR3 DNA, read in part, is TGTGCCAGTAGTGGGGGACTAGCGGGGTACAATGAG. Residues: CASSGGLAGYNE. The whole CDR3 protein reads CASSGGLAGYNEQFF.

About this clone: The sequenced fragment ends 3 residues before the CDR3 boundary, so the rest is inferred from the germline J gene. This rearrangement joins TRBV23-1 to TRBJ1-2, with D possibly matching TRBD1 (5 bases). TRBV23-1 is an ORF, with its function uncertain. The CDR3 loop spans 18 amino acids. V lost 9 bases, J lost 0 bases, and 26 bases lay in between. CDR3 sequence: CASAVGGWGDASNYGYTF. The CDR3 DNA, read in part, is TGCGCCAGTGCGGTGGGGGGTTGGGGGGACGCCTCTAACTATGGC.

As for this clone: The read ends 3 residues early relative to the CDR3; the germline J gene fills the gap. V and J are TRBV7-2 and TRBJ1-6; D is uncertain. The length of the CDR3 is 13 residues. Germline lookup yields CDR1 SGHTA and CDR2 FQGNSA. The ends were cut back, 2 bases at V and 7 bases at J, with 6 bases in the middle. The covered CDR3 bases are TGTGCCAGCAGCTTAACGACAAATTCACCC. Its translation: CASSLTTNSP. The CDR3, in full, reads CASSLTTNSPLHF.

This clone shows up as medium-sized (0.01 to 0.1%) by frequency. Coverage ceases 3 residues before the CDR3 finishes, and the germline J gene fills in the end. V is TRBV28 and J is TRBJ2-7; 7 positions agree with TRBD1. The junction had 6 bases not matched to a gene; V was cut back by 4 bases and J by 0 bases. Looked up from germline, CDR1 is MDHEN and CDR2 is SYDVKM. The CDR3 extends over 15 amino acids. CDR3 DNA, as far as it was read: TGTGCCAGCAGTTCCTCCGGGACAGACTCCTACGAG. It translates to CASSSSGTDSYE. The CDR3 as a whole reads CASSSSGTDSYEQYF.

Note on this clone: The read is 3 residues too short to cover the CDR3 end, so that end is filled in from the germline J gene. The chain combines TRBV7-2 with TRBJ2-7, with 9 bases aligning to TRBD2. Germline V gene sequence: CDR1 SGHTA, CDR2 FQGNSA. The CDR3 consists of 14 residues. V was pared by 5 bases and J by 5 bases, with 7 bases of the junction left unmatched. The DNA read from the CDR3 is TGTGCCAGCAGCCCTAGCGGGGCAGTAAACGAG. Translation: CASSPSGAVNE. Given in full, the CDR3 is CASSPSGAVNEQYF. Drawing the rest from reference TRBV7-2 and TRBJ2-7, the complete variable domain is GAGVSQSPSNKVTEKGKDVELRCDPISGHTALYWYRQSLGQGLEFLIYFQGNSAPDKSGLPSDRFSAERTGGSVSTLTIQRTQQEDSAVYLCASSPSGAVNEQYFGPGTRLTVT.

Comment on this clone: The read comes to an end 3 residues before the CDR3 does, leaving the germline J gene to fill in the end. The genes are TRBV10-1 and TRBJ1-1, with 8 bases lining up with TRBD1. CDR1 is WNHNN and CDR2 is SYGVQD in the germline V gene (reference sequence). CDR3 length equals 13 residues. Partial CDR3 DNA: TGCGCCAGCAGTCGCCAGGGGGCCGGCGGA. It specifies CASSRQGAGG. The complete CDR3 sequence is CASSRQGAGGAFF.

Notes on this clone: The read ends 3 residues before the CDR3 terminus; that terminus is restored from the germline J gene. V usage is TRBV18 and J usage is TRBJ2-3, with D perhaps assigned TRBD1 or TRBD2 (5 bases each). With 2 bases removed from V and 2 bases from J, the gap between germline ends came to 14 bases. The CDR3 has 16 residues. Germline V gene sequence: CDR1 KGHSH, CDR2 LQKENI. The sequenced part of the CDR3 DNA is TGTGCCAGCTCACCAATTCATGAGGGGCACACAGATACG. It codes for CASSPIHEGHTDT. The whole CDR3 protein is CASSPIHEGHTDTQYF.

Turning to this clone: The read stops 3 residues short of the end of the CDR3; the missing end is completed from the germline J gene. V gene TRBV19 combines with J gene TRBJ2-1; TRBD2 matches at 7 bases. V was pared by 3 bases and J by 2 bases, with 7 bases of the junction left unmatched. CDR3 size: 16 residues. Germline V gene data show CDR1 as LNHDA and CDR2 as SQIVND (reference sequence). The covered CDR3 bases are TGTGCCAGTAGTATCTCGACTAGCCGCACCTACAATGAG. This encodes CASSISTSRTYNE. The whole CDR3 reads CASSISTSRTYNEQFF.